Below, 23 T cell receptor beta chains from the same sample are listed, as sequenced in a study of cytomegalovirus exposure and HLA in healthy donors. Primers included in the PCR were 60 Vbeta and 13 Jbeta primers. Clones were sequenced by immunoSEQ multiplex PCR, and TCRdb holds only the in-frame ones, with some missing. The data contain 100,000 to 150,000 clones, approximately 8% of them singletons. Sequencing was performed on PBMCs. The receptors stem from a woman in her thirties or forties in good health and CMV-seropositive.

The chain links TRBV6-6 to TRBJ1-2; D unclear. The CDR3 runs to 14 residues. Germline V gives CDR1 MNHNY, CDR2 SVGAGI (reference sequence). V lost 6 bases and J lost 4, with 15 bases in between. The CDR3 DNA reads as TGTGCCAGCAGGCCCAACAGCCGAATCTATGGCTACACCTTC. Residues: CASRPNSRIYGYTF.

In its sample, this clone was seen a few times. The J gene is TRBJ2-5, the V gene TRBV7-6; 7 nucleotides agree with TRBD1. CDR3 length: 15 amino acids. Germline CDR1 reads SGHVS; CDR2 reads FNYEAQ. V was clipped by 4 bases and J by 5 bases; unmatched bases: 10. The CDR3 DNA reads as TGTGCCAGCAGCTCCCTAACAGGGGACGGGGAGACCCAGTACTTC. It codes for CASSSLTGDGETQYF. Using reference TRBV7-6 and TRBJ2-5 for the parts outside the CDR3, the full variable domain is GAGVSQSPRYKVTKRGQDVALRCDPISGHVSLYWYRQALGQGPEFLTYFNYEAQQDKSGLPNDRFSAERPEGSISTLTIQRTEQRDSAMYRCASSSLTGDGETQYFGPGTRLLVL.

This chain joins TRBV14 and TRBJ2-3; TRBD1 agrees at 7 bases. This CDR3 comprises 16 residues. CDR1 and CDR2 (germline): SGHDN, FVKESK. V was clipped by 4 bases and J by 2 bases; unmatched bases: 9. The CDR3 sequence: CASSRGGLLNTDTQYF. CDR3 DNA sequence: TGTGCCAGCAGCCGAGGGGGCCTTCTGAACACAGATACGCAGTATTTT.

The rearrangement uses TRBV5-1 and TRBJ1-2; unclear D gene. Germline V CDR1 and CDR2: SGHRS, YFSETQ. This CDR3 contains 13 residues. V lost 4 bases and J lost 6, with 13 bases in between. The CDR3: CASSTAGSDGYTF. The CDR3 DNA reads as TGCGCCAGCAGCACTGCGGGGTCGGATGGCTACACCTTC.

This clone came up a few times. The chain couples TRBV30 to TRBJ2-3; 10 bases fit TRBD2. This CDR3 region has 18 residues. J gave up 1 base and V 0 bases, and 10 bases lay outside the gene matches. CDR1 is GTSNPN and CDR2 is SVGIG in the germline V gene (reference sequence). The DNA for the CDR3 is TGTGCCTGGAGTGTACGGAGTAGCGGGGGGCTCGGCACAGATACGCAGTATTTT. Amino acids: CAWSVRSSGGLGTDTQYF. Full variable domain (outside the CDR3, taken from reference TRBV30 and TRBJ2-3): SQTIHQWPATLVQPVGSPLSLECTVEGTSNPNLYWYRQAAGRGLQLLFYSVGIGQISSEVPQNLSASRPQDRQFILSSKKLLLSDSGFYLCAWSVRSSGGLGTDTQYFGPGTRLTVL.

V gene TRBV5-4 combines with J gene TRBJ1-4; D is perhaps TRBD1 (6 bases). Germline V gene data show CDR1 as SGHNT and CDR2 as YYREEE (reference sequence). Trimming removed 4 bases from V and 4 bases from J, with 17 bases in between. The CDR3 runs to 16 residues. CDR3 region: CASSAREQGINEKLFF. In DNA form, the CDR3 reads TGTGCCAGCAGCGCACGGGAACAGGGAATTAATGAAAAACTGTTTTTT.

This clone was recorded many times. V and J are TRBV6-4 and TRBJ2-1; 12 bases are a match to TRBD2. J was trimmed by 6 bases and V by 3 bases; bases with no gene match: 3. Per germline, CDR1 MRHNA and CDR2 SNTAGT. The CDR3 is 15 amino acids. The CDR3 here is CASSDASGGANEQFF. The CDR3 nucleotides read TGTGCCAGCAGTGATGCTAGCGGGGGGGCCAATGAGCAGTTCTTC.

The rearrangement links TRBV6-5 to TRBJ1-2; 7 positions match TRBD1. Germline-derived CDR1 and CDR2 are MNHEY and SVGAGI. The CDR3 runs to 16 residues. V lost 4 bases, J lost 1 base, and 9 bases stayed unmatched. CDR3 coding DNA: TGTGCCAGCAGTTCCCTAGACAGGGCGGTTAACTATGGCTACACCTTC. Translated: CASSSLDRAVNYGYTF.

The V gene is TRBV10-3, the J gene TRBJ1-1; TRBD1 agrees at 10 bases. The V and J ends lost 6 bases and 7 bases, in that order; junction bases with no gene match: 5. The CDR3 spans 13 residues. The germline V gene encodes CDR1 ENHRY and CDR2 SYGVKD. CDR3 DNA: TGTGCCATCAGCGACAGGGGGCCGATTGAAGCTTTCTTT. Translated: CAISDRGPIEAFF.

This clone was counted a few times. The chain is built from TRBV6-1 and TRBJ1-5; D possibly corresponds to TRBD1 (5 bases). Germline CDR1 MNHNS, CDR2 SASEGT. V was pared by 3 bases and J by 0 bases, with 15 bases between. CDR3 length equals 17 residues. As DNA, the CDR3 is TGTGCCAGCAGTGACGTAGACAGAGCTCTTAGCAATCAGCCCCAGCATTTT. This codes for CASSDVDRALSNQPQHF.

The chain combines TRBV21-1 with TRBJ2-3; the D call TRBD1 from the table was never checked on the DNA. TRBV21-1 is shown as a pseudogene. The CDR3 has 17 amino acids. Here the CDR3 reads CASQDRGPPYVSDTQYF. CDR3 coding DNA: TGTGCCAGTCAGGACAGGGGACCTCCGTACGTGTCAGATACGCAGTATTTT.

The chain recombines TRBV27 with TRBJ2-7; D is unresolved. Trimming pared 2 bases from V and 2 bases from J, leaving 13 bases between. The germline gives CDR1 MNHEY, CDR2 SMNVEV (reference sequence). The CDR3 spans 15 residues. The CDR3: CASSLSSPRTYEQYF. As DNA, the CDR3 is TGTGCCAGCAGTTTAAGTAGTCCGCGCACCTACGAGCAGTACTTC.

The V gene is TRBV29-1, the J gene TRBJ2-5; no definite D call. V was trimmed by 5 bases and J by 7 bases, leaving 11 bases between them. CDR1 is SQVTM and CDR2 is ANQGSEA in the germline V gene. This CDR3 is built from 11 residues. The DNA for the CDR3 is TGCAGCGTTACCTCCCCAGGGACCCAGTACTTC. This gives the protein CSVTSPGTQYF.

CDR3 in DNA: TGTGCCAGCAGGCAAGGGGGGGGCCCCTACGAGCAGTACTTC. Translation gives CASRQGGGPYEQYF. The V call is TRBV28, the J call TRBJ2-7; D is perhaps TRBD2 (7 bases). The CDR3 loop spans 14 amino acids. V lost 6 bases to trimming and J lost 2 bases, with 14 bases between them. CDR1 is MDHEN, CDR2 SYDVKM, per germline.

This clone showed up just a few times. The CDR3 DNA reads as TGCGCCAGCAGCCCCCCGGGACAGGGCGCCGGCTACACCTTC. Protein sequence: CASSPPGQGAGYTF. The rearrangement links TRBV5-1 to TRBJ1-2; 9 bases line up with TRBD1. Trimming cost V 4 bases and J 8 bases; bases outside gene matches: 9. The CDR3 sequence is 14 residues long. In germline, CDR1 is SGHRS, CDR2 YFSETQ.

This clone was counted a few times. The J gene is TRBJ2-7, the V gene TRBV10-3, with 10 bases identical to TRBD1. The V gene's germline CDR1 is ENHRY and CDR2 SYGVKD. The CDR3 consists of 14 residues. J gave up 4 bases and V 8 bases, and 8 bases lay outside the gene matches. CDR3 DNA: TGTGCCATCCGCCTCCGGGACAGGGGATACGAGCAGTACTTC. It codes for CAIRLRDRGYEQYF.

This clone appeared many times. The CDR3 nucleotides are TGTGCCAGCAGCCAAGGACAGGGAGGTTTCTACGAGCAGTACTTC. This translates into CASSQGQGGFYEQYF. The chain couples TRBV14 to TRBJ2-7, with a possible D match to TRBD1 (7 bases). The germline gives CDR1 SGHDN, CDR2 FVKESK. The CDR3 sequence is 15 residues long. V lost 1 base and J 3 bases, leaving 13 bases between the germline ends.

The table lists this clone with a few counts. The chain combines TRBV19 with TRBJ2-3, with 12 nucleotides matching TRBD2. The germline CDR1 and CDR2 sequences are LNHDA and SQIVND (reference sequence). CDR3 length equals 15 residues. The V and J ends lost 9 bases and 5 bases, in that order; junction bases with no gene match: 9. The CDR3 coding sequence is TGTGCCAGCGAGACTAGCGGGGGTCCGGTAGATACGCAGTATTTT. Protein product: CASETSGGPVDTQYF.

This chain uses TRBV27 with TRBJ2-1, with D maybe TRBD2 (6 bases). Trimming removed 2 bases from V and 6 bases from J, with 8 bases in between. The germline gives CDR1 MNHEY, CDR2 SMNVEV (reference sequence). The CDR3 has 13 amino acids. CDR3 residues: CASSLTGANEQFF. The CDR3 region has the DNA TGTGCCAGCAGTTTAACGGGAGCCAATGAGCAGTTCTTC.

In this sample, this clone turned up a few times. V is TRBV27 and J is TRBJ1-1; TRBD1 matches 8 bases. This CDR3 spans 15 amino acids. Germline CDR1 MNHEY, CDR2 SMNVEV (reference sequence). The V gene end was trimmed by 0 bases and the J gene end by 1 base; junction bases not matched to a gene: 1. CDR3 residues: CASSLSGTGNTEAFF. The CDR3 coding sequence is TGTGCCAGCAGTTTATCGGGGACAGGGAACACTGAAGCTTTCTTT.

CDR3 DNA: TGTGCCAGTAGTAGGGGACAGGGCCCGGGACTAGCGGGATTCTCAGATACGCAGTATTTT. Its protein is CASSRGQGPGLAGFSDTQYF. J is TRBJ2-3 and V is TRBV19, with 13 nucleotides matching TRBD2. The germline V gene encodes CDR1 LNHDA and CDR2 SQIVND (reference sequence). CDR3 size: 20 residues. V trimming: 4 bases; J trimming: 4 bases; junction bases outside the gene matches: 17.

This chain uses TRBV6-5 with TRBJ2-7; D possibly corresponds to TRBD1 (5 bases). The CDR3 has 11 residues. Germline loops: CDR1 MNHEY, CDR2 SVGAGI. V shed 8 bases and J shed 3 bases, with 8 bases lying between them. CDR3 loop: CASSRGYEQYF. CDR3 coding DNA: TGTGCCAGCTCAAGGGGCTACGAGCAGTACTTC.

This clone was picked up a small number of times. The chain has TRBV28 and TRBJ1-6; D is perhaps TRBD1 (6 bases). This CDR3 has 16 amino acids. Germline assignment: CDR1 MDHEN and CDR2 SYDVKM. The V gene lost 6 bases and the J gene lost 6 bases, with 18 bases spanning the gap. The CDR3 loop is CASREPGQGGNSPLHF. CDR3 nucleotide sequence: TGTGCCAGCAGAGAACCGGGACAAGGGGGTAATTCACCCCTCCACTTT.